Sequencing of this TCR beta chain was carried out in a study of shared clonotypes between healthy human individuals. Roughly 200 ng DNA, 25,000 to 30,000 T cell genomes, went into each sorted-subset replicate PCR. Profiled with immunoSEQ multiplex PCR; TCRdb holds only in-frame clones, not every one. The sample shows some 800,000 clones, about 91% of them seen only once. Study-wide results and limits: Shared across a few donors were roughly 4.8% of the naive CD4 clonotypes.

With respect to this clone: The antigen is undetermined.

Terminally differentiated effector memory CD45RA+ cells were excluded by CCR7 positive selection of CD45RO-negative cells. Sequenced: naive CD8+ T cells sorted from blood. The sequence derives from a man aged 30 to 45 in good health.

The CDR3 DNA reads as TGTGCCAGCAGCTCTTTGGGGGCTACCTACGAGCAGTACTTC. This sequence encodes CASSSLGATYEQYF. The J gene is TRBJ2-7, the V gene TRBV13; D might be TRBD1 (6 bases). V was clipped by 4 bases and J by 2 bases, with 12 bases between them. Germline-derived CDR1 and CDR2 are PRHDT and FYEKMQ (reference sequence). The CDR3 extends over 14 amino acids.